The TCR beta chain described here comes from a study of control samples from healthy donors and cancer patients. Here immunoSEQ multiplex PCR was the method, and the copy in TCRdb shows in-frame clones only, minus some. The sample contains under 450,000 clones, approximately 90% of which appear only once. The clonotype was recovered from a man in his forties with head and neck cancer. The sequenced material came from PBMCs.

DNA of the CDR3: TGTGCCAGCAGCCATGCAGCCTACGAGCAGTACTTC. As protein: CASSHAAYEQYF. The chain links TRBV3-1 (or the pseudogene TRBV3-2) to TRBJ2-7; D not certain. CDR1 and CDR2 from the germline V gene are LGHDT and YNNKEL (reference sequence). V dropped 3 bases and J dropped 2 bases, with 5 bases sitting between them. This CDR3 contains 12 residues.